The 21 T cell receptor beta chains below all came from one sample that was sequenced in a study of response to subunit inactivated influenza vaccine. TCRdb fed the RT-PCR reads into MiXCR, producing one record per CDR3 protein. The repertoire has hundreds of thousands of distinct CDR3 sequences, about a fifth of them found once; the top ten carry approximately 10%. Here the sequenced sample was PBMCs from blood, taken less than 22 months after vaccination. The receptors were sampled from a man aged 50-75 years who received an inactivated influenza vaccine.

CDR3 bases: TGCAGTGCTAGAGATGTGCTAGCGGGGGGCTTCAGCACAGATACGCAGTATTTT. Translation: CSARDVLAGGFSTDTQYF. The chain uses TRBV20-1 and TRBJ2-3, with 11 bases matching TRBD2. Germline-derived CDR1 and CDR2 are DFQATT and SNEGSKA (reference sequence). The CDR3 runs 18 residues. The junction had 8 bases not matched to a gene; V was cut back by 0 bases and J by 0 bases.

This clonotype was seen only a few times. The CDR3 is CASSFLSGTSGGTDTQYF. CDR3 sequence (DNA): TGCGCCAGCAGCTTTCTTTCCGGGACTAGCGGGGGCACAGATACGCAGTATTTT. The V and J genes are TRBV5-1 and TRBJ2-3; 13 nucleotides agree with TRBD2. The CDR3 consists of 18 residues. Per germline, CDR1 SGHRS and CDR2 YFSETQ. Trimming took 2 bases from V and 1 from J; bases not matched to a gene: 7. Full variable domain (rest looked up from reference TRBV5-1 and TRBJ2-3): KAGVTQTPRYLIKTRGQQVTLSCSPISGHRSVSWYQQTPGQGLQFLFEYFSETQRNKGNFPGRFSGRQFSNSRSEMNVSTLELGDSALYLCASSFLSGTSGGTDTQYFGPGTRLTVL.

This clonotype has just a few counts. This chain connects TRBV25-1 to TRBJ2-2, with a tentative D call TRBD2 (6 bases). This CDR3 has 17 amino acids. CDR1 and CDR2 (germline): MGHDK, SYGVNS. V was shortened by 1 base and J by 3 bases, with 15 bases between the two germline ends. The CDR3 loop is CASSEFEWPGDTGELFF. CDR3 DNA: TGTGCCAGCAGTGAATTTGAGTGGCCGGGGGACACCGGGGAGCTGTTTTTT.

The V call is TRBV19, the J call TRBJ2-7, with D possibly TRBD1 on 6 matching bases. The CDR3 is 15 residues long. V was trimmed by 4 bases and J by 1 base, leaving 14 bases between them. The germline CDR1 and CDR2 sequences are LNHDA and SQIVND (reference sequence). The CDR3 nucleotides are TGTGCCAGTAGTACCCTGGAAGGGGGTTCCTACGAGCAGTACTTC. Encoded protein: CASSTLEGGSYEQYF.

This clonotype was observed many times. This chain connects TRBV12-3 or TRBV12-4 to TRBJ1-4; D is undetermined. Between the trimmed V and J ends, which lost 7 bases and 8 bases, there was a span of 14 bases. The CDR3 runs 13 residues. The CDR3, as DNA: TGTGCCAGCATCCGGACCCTGGGGGAAAAACTGTTTTTT. This encodes CASIRTLGEKLFF.

For this clonotype: A much larger clone lies a single base off, so this may be a read error. The chain employs TRBV15 and TRBJ1-6; D uncertain. The CDR3 contains 13 residues. Germline-derived CDR1 and CDR2 are LNHNV and YYDKDF (reference sequence). V was pared by 9 bases and J by 9 bases, with 15 bases between. The CDR3 DNA follows: TGTGCCACAGGTGGGAGTAATGGTTCACCCCTCCACTTT. Translating it yields CATGGSNGSPLHF.

This clonotype was counted a few times. The chain has TRBV20-1 and TRBJ2-1; possible D gene TRBD1, 6 bases. The CDR3 spans 14 residues. The germline V gene has CDR1 DFQATT and CDR2 SNEGSKA (reference sequence). V shed 0 bases and J shed 6 bases, with 12 bases lying between them. The CDR3: CSARDSNRVNEQFF. The CDR3 nucleotides are TGCAGTGCTAGAGATTCGAACAGGGTCAATGAGCAGTTCTTC.

J is TRBJ2-2 and V is TRBV6-1, with D possibly matching TRBD1 (5 bases). The CDR3 runs 15 residues. The V gene's germline CDR1 is MNHNS and CDR2 SASEGT. V was shortened by 7 bases and J by 7 bases, with 19 bases between the two germline ends. DNA for the CDR3: TGTGCCAGCACCCAACAGGCCCGGTTGGGCGGGGAGCTGTTTTTT. This codes for CASTQQARLGGELFF.

This clonotype showed up many times. The genes are TRBV4-2 and TRBJ1-5; D ambiguous. CDR3 length equals 16 residues. The V gene lost 1 base and the J gene lost 3 bases, with 13 bases spanning the gap. The V gene's germline CDR1 is LGHNA and CDR2 YNFKEQ. This chain's CDR3 is CASSQGVEFYNQPQHF. CDR3 nucleotide sequence: TGTGCCAGCAGCCAAGGGGTGGAATTCTACAATCAGCCCCAGCATTTT.

The chain links TRBV4-2 to TRBJ1-1, with D tentatively TRBD1 (5 bases). CDR1 is LGHNA, CDR2 YNFKEQ, per germline. Trimming cost V 4 bases and J 9 bases, with 15 bases left between them. The length of the CDR3 is 13 residues. CDR3 residues: CASSLGGDSKAFF. As DNA, the CDR3 is TGTGCCAGCAGCCTAGGCGGGGACTCTAAAGCTTTCTTT.

This clonotype occurred a few times. The rearrangement joins TRBV5-6 to TRBJ2-1; TRBD2 might be the D (5 bases). With 2 bases removed from V and 7 bases from J, the gap between germline ends came to 13 bases. This CDR3 is built from 14 residues. CDR1 and CDR2 from the germline V gene are SGHDT and YYEEEE. The CDR3 spells CASSFWTLGNEQFF. The DNA of the CDR3 is TGTGCCAGCAGCTTTTGGACTTTGGGGAATGAGCAGTTCTTC.

The CDR3 spells CASSFFGSGEKLFF. The CDR3 DNA is TGTGCCAGCAGTTTCTTCGGCAGTGGTGAAAAACTGTTTTTT. The chain couples TRBV12-3 or TRBV12-4 to TRBJ1-4; no definite D call. CDR3 length equals 14 residues. Trimming took 3 bases from V and 7 from J, leaving 12 bases between them.

There are many counts of this clonotype. This rearrangement joins TRBV7-2 to TRBJ1-2; D unresolved. Trimming left V 6 bases short and J 8 bases short, with 22 bases between. The CDR3 length is 15 residues. CDR1 and CDR2 from the germline V gene are SGHTA and FQGNSA. The CDR3 nucleotides read TGTGCCAGCAGTTTTTATTTCGACCGGGCGCCCGGCTACACCTTC. Translated, it gives CASSFYFDRAPGYTF.

The chain combines TRBV20-1 with TRBJ2-1; D tentatively reads TRBD1 or TRBD2 (5 bases each). The CDR3 has 14 amino acids. Germline CDR1 reads DFQATT; CDR2 reads SNEGSKA (reference sequence). Trimming took 3 bases from V and 4 from J, leaving 13 bases between them. CDR3 region: CSARAGTQYNEQFF. CDR3 DNA: TGCAGTGCTAGGGCCGGGACCCAATACAATGAGCAGTTCTTC.

This clonotype was counted between two and nine times. The chain joins TRBV9 to TRBJ1-1; weak D call: TRBD1 (5 bases). Germline loops: CDR1 SGDLS, CDR2 YYNGEE. The CDR3 has 14 residues. Trimming cost V 0 bases and J 7 bases, with 13 bases left between them. The CDR3 sequence is CASSVAPEGFEAFF. In DNA form, the CDR3 reads TGTGCCAGCAGCGTAGCCCCAGAGGGGTTTGAAGCTTTCTTT. Full variable domain (missing parts from reference TRBV9 and TRBJ1-1): DSGVTQTPKHLITATGQRVTLRCSPRSGDLSVYWYQQSLDQGLQFLIQYYNGEERAKGNILERFSAQQFPDLHSELNLSSLELGDSALYFCASSVAPEGFEAFFGQGTRLTVV.

The CDR3 nucleotides are TGTGCCAGCAGCATAGCGGGAGCTACAGATACGCAGTATTTT. Translated, it gives CASSIAGATDTQYF. This chain links TRBV12-3 or TRBV12-4 with TRBJ2-3, with 9 bases lining up with TRBD2. The ends lost 6 bases at V and 3 bases at J; junction bases unmatched: 4. The CDR3 runs to 14 residues.

The chain carries TRBV20-1 and TRBJ2-7; 11 bases agree with TRBD2. CDR1 and CDR2 (germline): DFQATT, SNEGSKA (reference sequence). The CDR3 totals 13 residues. V gave up 4 bases and J gave up 3 bases; unmatched junction bases: 2. The CDR3 spells CSAKGLADYEQYF. CDR3 bases: TGCAGTGCTAAGGGACTAGCGGACTACGAGCAGTACTTC.

This clonotype was seen more than once but under ten times. V gene TRBV5-1 combines with J gene TRBJ1-2; D might be TRBD1 (5 bases). This CDR3 region has 15 residues. Germline V gives CDR1 SGHRS, CDR2 YFSETQ. V shed 0 bases and J shed 4 bases, with 13 bases lying between them. CDR3 in DNA: TGCGCCAGCAGCTTGGGACAGACCCTTGGCTATGGCTACACCTTC. This sequence encodes CASSLGQTLGYGYTF.

In this sample, this clonotype turned up a few times. V is TRBV7-9 and J is TRBJ1-6; 8 bases are shared with TRBD1. Trimming took 4 bases from V and 14 from J; bases not matched to a gene: 16. This CDR3 has 16 amino acids. Per the germline V gene, CDR1 is SEHNR and CDR2 is FQNEAQ (reference sequence). CDR3 sequence reads: CASSYNPTGALLTLHF. DNA for the CDR3: TGTGCCAGCAGCTATAACCCGACAGGGGCGCTTTTGACCCTCCACTTT. Full variable domain (rest looked up from reference TRBV7-9 and TRBJ1-6): DTGVSQNPRHKITKRGQNVTFRCDPISEHNRLYWYRQTLGQGPEFLTYFQNEAQLEKSRLLSDRFSAERPKGSFSTLEIQRTEQGDSAMYLCASSYNPTGALLTLHFGNGTRLTVT.

This chain uses TRBV4-2 with TRBJ1-4; D ambiguous. This CDR3 comprises 18 residues. The germline V and J ends were trimmed by 0 bases and 12 bases, with 26 bases remaining between them. Per the germline V gene, CDR1 is LGHNA and CDR2 is YNFKEQ. The CDR3 bases are TGTGCCAGCAGCCAAGATGCATGGTCGTCGACAAGAGTCGGGGAACTGTTTTTT. Protein: CASSQDAWSSTRVGELFF.

Ten or more counts support this clonotype. The chain recombines TRBV29-1 with TRBJ1-1; a possible D gene is TRBD1 (6 bases). Per germline, CDR1 SQVTM and CDR2 ANQGSEA. This CDR3 spans 12 amino acids. Trimming shortened V by 7 bases and J by 3 bases, and 12 bases separated the two germline ends. The CDR3 loop is CSALGQHTEAFF. CDR3 in DNA: TGCAGCGCCCTAGGACAGCACACTGAAGCTTTCTTT.